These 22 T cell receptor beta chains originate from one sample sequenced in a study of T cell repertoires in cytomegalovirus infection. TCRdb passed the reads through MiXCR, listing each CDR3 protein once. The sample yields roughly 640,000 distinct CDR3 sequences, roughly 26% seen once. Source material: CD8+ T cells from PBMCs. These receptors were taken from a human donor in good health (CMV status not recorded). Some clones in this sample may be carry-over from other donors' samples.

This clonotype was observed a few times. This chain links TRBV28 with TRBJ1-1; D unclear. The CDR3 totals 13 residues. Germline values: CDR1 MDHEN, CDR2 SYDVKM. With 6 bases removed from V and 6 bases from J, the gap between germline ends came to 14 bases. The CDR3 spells CASRPPGWPEAFF. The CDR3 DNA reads TGTGCCAGCAGGCCCCCGGGGTGGCCTGAAGCTTTCTTT.

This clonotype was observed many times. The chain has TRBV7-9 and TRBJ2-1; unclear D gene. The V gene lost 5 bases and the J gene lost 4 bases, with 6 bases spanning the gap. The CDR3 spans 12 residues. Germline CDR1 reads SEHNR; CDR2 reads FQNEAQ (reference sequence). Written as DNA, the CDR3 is TGTGCCAGCAGCCCCAGATACAATGAGCAGTTCTTC. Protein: CASSPRYNEQFF.

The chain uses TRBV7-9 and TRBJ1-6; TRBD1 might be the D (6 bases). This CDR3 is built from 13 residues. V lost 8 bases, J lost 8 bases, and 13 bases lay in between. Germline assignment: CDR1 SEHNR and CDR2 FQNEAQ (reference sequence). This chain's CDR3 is CASGGLGDSPLHF. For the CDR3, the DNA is TGTGCCAGCGGGGGGCTCGGGGATTCACCCCTCCACTTT.

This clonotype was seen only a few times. This CDR3 reads CATSRDPGTEAFF. In DNA, the CDR3 is TGTGCCACCAGCAGAGATCCGGGGACCGAAGCTTTCTTT. The rearrangement links TRBV15 to TRBJ1-1, with D possibly being TRBD1 (5 bases). The V and J ends lost 0 bases and 8 bases respectively, with 10 bases between them. This CDR3 has 13 residues. Germline CDR1 reads LNHNV; CDR2 reads YYDKDF (reference sequence).

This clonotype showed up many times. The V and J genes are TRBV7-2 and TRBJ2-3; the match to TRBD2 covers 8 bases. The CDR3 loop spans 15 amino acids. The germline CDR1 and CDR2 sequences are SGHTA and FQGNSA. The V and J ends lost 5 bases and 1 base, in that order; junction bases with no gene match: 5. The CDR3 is CASSQIGGGTDTQYF. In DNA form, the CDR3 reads TGTGCCAGCAGCCAAATCGGGGGGGGCACAGATACGCAGTATTTT. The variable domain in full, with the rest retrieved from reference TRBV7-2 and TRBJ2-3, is GAGVSQSPSNKVTEKGKDVELRCDPISGHTALYWYRQSLGQGLEFLIYFQGNSAPDKSGLPSDRFSAERTGGSVSTLTIQRTQQEDSAVYLCASSQIGGGTDTQYFGPGTRLTVL.

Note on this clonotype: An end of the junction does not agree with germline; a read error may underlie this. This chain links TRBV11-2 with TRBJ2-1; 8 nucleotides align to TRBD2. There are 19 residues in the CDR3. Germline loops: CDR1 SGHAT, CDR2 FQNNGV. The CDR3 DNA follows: TGTGCCAGCAGCCCTCTGATGGGACTAGTGGGGCCCTTGAGGAATGGGCAGTTCTTC. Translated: CASSPLMGLVGPLRNGQFF.

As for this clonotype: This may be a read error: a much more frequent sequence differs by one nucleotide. The CDR3 bases are TGTGCCAGCAGTGAATTAGGTGGGGAGCAGTACTTC. Translating it yields CASSELGGEQYF. The chain links TRBV25-1 to TRBJ2-7; no firm D call. The CDR3 runs to 12 residues. The V gene lost 1 base and the J gene lost 7 bases, with 8 bases spanning the gap. Per germline, CDR1 MGHDK and CDR2 SYGVNS.

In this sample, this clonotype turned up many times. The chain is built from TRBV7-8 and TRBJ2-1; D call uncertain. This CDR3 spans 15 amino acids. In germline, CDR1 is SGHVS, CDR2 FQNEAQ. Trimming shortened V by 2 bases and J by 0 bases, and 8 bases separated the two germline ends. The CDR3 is CASSLRLSSYNEQFF. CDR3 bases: TGTGCCAGCAGCTTACGACTGTCCTCCTACAATGAGCAGTTCTTC.

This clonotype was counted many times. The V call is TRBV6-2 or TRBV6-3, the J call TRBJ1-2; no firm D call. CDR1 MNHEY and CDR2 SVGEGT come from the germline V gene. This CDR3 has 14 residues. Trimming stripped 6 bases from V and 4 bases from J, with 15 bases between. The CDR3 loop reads CASSQLGGGYGYTF. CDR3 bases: TGTGCCAGCAGCCAGCTGGGAGGAGGCTATGGCTACACCTTC.

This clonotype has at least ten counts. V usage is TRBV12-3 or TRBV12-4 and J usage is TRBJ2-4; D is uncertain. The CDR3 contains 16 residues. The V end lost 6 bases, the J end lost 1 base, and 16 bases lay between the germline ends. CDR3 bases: TGTGCCAGCAGCGGCGTGGGTGGTGTCGCCAAAAACATTCAGTACTTC. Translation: CASSGVGGVAKNIQYF.

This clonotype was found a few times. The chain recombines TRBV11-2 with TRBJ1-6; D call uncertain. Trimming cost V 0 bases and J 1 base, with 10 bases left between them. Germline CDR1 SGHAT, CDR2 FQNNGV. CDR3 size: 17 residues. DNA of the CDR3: TGTGCCAGCAGCTTAGAATCGGCCAGGTCCTATAATTCACCCCTCCACTTT. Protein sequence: CASSLESARSYNSPLHF.

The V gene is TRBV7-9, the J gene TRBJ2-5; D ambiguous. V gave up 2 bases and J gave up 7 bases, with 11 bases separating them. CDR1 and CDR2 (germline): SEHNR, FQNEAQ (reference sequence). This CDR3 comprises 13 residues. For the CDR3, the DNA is TGTGCCAGCAGCTTACCCGGAAAGTGGACCCAGTACTTC. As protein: CASSLPGKWTQYF. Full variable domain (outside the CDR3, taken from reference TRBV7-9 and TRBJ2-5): DTGVSQNPRHKITKRGQNVTFRCDPISEHNRLYWYRQTLGQGPEFLTYFQNEAQLEKSRLLSDRFSAERPKGSFSTLEIQRTEQGDSAMYLCASSLPGKWTQYFGPGTRLLVL.

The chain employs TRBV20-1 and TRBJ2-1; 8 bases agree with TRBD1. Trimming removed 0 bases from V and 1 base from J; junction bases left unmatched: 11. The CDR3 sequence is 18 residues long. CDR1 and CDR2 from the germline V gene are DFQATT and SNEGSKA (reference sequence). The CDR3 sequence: CSAREIRLQGGSYNEQFF. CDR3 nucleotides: TGCAGTGCTAGAGAGATCAGGTTACAGGGGGGATCCTACAATGAGCAGTTCTTC.

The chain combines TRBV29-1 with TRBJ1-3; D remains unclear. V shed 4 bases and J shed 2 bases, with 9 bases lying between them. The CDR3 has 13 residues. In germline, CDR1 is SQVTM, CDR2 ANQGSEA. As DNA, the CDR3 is TGCAGCGTTGTGGGAGAACCTGGAAACACCATATATTTT. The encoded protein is CSVVGEPGNTIYF. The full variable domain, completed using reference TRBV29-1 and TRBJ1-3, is SAVISQKPSRDICQRGTSLTIQCQVDSQVTMMFWYRQQPGQSLTLIATANQGSEATYESGFVIDKFPISRPNLTFSTLTVSNMSPEDSSIYLCSVVGEPGNTIYFGEGSWLTVV.

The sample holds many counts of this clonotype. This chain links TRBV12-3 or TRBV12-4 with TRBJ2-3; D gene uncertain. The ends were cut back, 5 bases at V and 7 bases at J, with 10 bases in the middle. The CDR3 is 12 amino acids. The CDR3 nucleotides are TGTGCCAGCAGTCCGCCTAGGAATACGCAGTATTTT. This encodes CASSPPRNTQYF.

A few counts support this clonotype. The CDR3 loop reads CASSYSGSPYNEQFF. As DNA, the CDR3 is TGTGCCAGCAGTTACTCGGGGAGCCCCTACAATGAGCAGTTCTTC. The chain links TRBV6-2 or TRBV6-3 to TRBJ2-1; possible D gene TRBD2, 5 bases. The CDR3 covers 15 residues. The germline V gene has CDR1 MNHEY and CDR2 SVGEGT. With 0 bases removed from V and 2 bases from J, the gap between germline ends came to 8 bases.

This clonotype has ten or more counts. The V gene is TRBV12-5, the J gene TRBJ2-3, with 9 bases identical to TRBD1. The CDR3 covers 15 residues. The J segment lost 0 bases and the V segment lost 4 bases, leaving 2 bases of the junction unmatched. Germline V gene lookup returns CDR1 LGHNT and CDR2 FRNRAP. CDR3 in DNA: TGTGCTAGTGGTTGGACAGGGGATAGCACAGATACGCAGTATTTT. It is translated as CASGWTGDSTDTQYF.

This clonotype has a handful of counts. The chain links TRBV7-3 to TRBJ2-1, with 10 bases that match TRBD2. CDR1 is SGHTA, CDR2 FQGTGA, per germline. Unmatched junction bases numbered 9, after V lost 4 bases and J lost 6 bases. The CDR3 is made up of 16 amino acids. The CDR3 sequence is CASSWGAAGGRNEQFF. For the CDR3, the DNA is TGTGCCAGCAGCTGGGGGGCAGCGGGGGGGCGCAATGAGCAGTTCTTC.

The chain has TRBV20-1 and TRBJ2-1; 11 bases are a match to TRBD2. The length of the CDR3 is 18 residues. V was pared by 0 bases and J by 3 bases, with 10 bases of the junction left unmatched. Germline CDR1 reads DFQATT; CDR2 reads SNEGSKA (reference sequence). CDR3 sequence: CSARDTLAGGPFYNEQFF. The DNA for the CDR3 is TGCAGTGCTAGAGATACCCTAGCGGGGGGACCCTTCTACAATGAGCAGTTCTTC.

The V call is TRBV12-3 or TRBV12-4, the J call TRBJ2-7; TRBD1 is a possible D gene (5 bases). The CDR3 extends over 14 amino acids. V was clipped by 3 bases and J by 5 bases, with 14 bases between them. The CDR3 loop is CASSFGQGFNEQYF. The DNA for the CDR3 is TGTGCCAGCAGTTTCGGGCAGGGTTTCAACGAGCAGTACTTC.

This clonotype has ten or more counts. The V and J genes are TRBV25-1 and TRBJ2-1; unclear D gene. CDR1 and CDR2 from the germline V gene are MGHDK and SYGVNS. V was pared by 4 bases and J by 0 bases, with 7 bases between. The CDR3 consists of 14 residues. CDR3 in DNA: TGTGCCAGCAGTGTTGGAATCTCCTACAATGAGCAGTTCTTC. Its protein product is CASSVGISYNEQFF.

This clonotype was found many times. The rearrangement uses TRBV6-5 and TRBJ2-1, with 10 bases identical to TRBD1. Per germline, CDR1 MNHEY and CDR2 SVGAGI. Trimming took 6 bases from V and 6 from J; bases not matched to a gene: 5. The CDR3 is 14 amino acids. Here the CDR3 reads CASRNRDRGNEQFF. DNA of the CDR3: TGTGCCAGCAGAAACCGGGACAGGGGCAATGAGCAGTTCTTC.